This is a list of T cell receptor beta chains from one sample in a study of blood T cells in healthy people across ages. From the 5' RACE reads, TCRdb called clonotypes with MiXCR, one entry per CDR3 protein. The data show some 710,000 distinct CDR3 sequences, with 46% seen just once and 15% to 20% held by the top ten. The sequenced sample consisted of blood. The receptor set was obtained from a man aged 80 or over in good health. The CDR3 runs from the conserved cysteine through the conserved F or W. D genes are given only for firm matches. Size values are once, few and many counts, or a class for expanded clones, and some rows have none.

j_call	clone_size	d_call	v_call	cdr3_nt	cdr3_aa
TRBJ2-5	-	-	TRBV7-3	TGTGCCAGCAGCTTAATGGGGCCTGCGACAGGATACCAAGAGACCCAGTACTTC	CASSLMGPATGYQETQYF
TRBJ1-5	few	-	TRBV2	TGTGCCAGCAGGGACGGGTATAATCAGCCCCAGCATTTT	CASRDGYNQPQHF
TRBJ2-1	-	TRBD2	TRBV20-1	TGCAGTGCCGAGTCCACTAGCGGGATTCTTTCCAATGAGCAGTTCTTC	CSAESTSGILSNEQFF
TRBJ2-7	-	-	TRBV27	TGTGCCAGCAGGTTAAGGGTCTTTTCCTACAATGAGCAGTACTTC	CASRLRVFSYNEQYF
TRBJ2-1	few	TRBD2	TRBV12-3/TRBV12-4	TGTGCCAGCAGCTCCGGACTAGCGGGAGGGCCGGGGTCGAATGAGCAGTTCTTC	CASSSGLAGGPGSNEQFF
TRBJ2-3	-	-	TRBV7-9	TGTGCCAGCAGCCGACCGGGGGCAGGAGCCGATACGCAGTATTTT	CASSRPGAGADTQYF
TRBJ2-1	-	-	TRBV4-2	TGTGCCAGCAGCCAAGATGCCGGAAATGAGCAGTTCTTC	CASSQDAGNEQFF
TRBJ2-3	-	-	TRBV11-1	TGTGCCAGCAGCTTAAGGGTGCGGGGCAGCACAGATACGCAGTATTTT	CASSLRVRGSTDTQYF
TRBJ2-3	many	-	TRBV15	TGTGCCACCAGCAGAGTACCGACAACAGATACGCAGTATTTT	CATSRVPTTDTQYF
TRBJ2-7	-	-	TRBV7-9	TGTGCCAGCAGCTTTCAACTCTACGAGCAGTACTTC	CASSFQLYEQYF
TRBJ2-7	-	TRBD2	TRBV6-2/TRBV6-3	TGTGCCAGCAAACGGAAGGGACTAGCGGACCTTTACGAGCAGTACTTC	CASKRKGLADLYEQYF
TRBJ2-3	-	-	TRBV7-2	TGTGCCAGCAGCTCGGGCAGGGGGGACGATACGCACTATTTT	CASSSGRGDDTHYF
TRBJ1-2	-	-	TRBV12-3/TRBV12-4	TGTGCCAGCAACACCAATTGGGACGGCTACACCTTC	CASNTNWDGYTF
TRBJ2-7	once	-	TRBV5-1	TGCGCCAGCAGCTTGGCCGGGAGCTTTTTGGACGAGCAGTACTTC	CASSLAGSFLDEQYF
TRBJ2-1	few	-	TRBV20-1	TGCAGTGCGCGGGGCCGATCCTTTGAGGATGAGCAGTTCTTC	CSARGRSFEDEQFF
TRBJ2-5	-	TRBD2	TRBV4-2	TGTGCCAGCAGCCAAGATGGCCGACTAGCGTTCCAAGAGACCCAGTACTTC	CASSQDGRLAFQETQYF
TRBJ1-2	once	TRBD1	TRBV7-2	TGTGCCAGCAGCTTGCCGGGACAGGGGTGGTATGGCTACACCTTC	CASSLPGQGWYGYTF
TRBJ2-2	-	-	TRBV5-1	TGCGCCAGCAGTTTGGTGACAGTAACCGGGGAGCTGTTTTTT	CASSLVTVTGELFF
TRBJ2-1	-	TRBD2	TRBV20-1	TGCAGTGCTACCGCTGGGCGGGAGGGCCGTGAGCAGTTCTTC	CSATAGREGREQFF
TRBJ1-3	-	-	TRBV5-1	TGCGCCAGCAGCCGTGACAGCTCACGCCCTGGAAACACCATATATTTT	CASSRDSSRPGNTIYF
TRBJ2-7	-	-	TRBV7-2	TGTGCCAGCAGCCCCGGGCGGCGGTTCTACGAGCAGTACTTC	CASSPGRRFYEQYF
TRBJ1-5	-	-	TRBV2	TGTGCCAGCGGGGCCTCCCACGCGGGCAATCAGCCCCAGCATTTT	CASGASHAGNQPQHF
TRBJ2-1	-	-	TRBV5-1	TGCGCCAGCAGCCCCCTGGCAGCAGAGCAGTTCTTC	CASSPLAAEQFF
TRBJ2-5	-	TRBD2	TRBV18	TGTGCCAGCTCACCGGGGCGACTAGCGGGAGTCGGGGAGACCCAGTACTTC	CASSPGRLAGVGETQYF
TRBJ2-7	once	-	TRBV27	TGTGCCAGCAGTAACCCCAGGCACTATGAGCAGTACTTC	CASSNPRHYEQYF
TRBJ2-2	once	TRBD1	TRBV4-1	TGCGCCAGCAGCCAAGGGGGACAGGGGATCGGGGAGCTGTTTTTT	CASSQGGQGIGELFF
TRBJ2-7	few	-	TRBV7-2	TGTGCCAGCAGCCAAACAGGCTACGCCTCCTACGAGCAGTACTTC	CASSQTGYASYEQYF
TRBJ2-3	-	TRBD2	TRBV20-1	TGCAGTGCCGATATGAGGGCGGGAGAAGATACGCAGTATTTT	CSADMRAGEDTQYF
TRBJ2-1	-	-	TRBV4-2	TGTGCCAGCAGCCAAGAGGTGGTACAGGGTTCGTACAATGAGCAGTTCTTC	CASSQEVVQGSYNEQFF
TRBJ2-3	few	-	TRBV9	TGTGCCAGCAGCGTCAGGGAGCCAGATACGCAGTATTTT	CASSVREPDTQYF
TRBJ2-3	-	-	TRBV20-1	TGCAGTGCTAGAGTCCCCCGGGGAACAGATACGCAGTATTTT	CSARVPRGTDTQYF
TRBJ2-7	many	TRBD1	TRBV6-2/TRBV6-3	TGTGCCAGCAGTTACCCAGGGACAGGGGCGTACGAGCAGTACTTC	CASSYPGTGAYEQYF
TRBJ1-1	few	-	TRBV29-1	TGCAGCGTTGATTTTTCAGGGAGCACTGAAGCTTTCTTT	CSVDFSGSTEAFF
TRBJ2-1	-	TRBD2	TRBV7-2	TGTGCCAGCAGCTTACCCCCCGGGACTAGCAGGGGGGCCATTAGAAATGAGCAGTTCTTT	CASSLPPGTSRGAIRNEQFF
TRBJ2-1	once	TRBD2	TRBV6-1	TGTGCCAGCGGGACTAGCGGGCCTTCCTACGAGCAGTTCTTC	CASGTSGPSYEQFF
TRBJ2-5	-	TRBD2	TRBV5-1	TGCGCCAGCAGCATGGGACTAGATTTAGAGACCCAGTACTTC	CASSMGLDLETQYF
TRBJ2-7	few	-	TRBV28	TGTGCCAGCACCACTAGCTACGAGCAGTACTTC	CASTTSYEQYF
TRBJ2-3	many	-	TRBV24-1	TGTGCCACCAGTGATTTGGCAGATACGCAGTATTTT	CATSDLADTQYF
TRBJ2-1	few	TRBD1	TRBV25-1	TGTGCCAGCAGGACAGGGGGCGCGTACAATGAGCAGTTCTTC	CASRTGGAYNEQFF
TRBJ2-7	-	-	TRBV7-7	TGTGCCAGCAGCCTTGGACACTCCTACAATGAGCAGTACTTC	CASSLGHSYNEQYF
TRBJ1-4	-	TRBD1	TRBV4-2	TGTGCCAGCAGCCAAGTGGAGACAGGGAATGAAAAACTGTTTTTT	CASSQVETGNEKLFF
TRBJ1-6	-	-	TRBV2	TGTGCCAGCAGTGAAAGTCAGGGAAATTCACCCCTCCACTTT	CASSESQGNSPLHF
TRBJ2-5	-	-	TRBV11-2	TGTGCCAGCAGCCCCAACAGGGGAGGGTTAGGAGAGACCCAGTACTTC	CASSPNRGGLGETQYF
TRBJ2-5	-	-	TRBV7-2	TGTGCCAGCACCGTGACGGGGGAGACCCAGTACTTC	CASTVTGETQYF
TRBJ2-7	few	-	TRBV7-8	TGTGCCAGCAGCTTAGGCCAGGCCCCACTCGAGCAGTACTTC	CASSLGQAPLEQYF
TRBJ2-7	-	TRBD1	TRBV20-1	TGCAGTGCTAAAACACGGGACAGGTTCTACGAGCAGTACTTC	CSAKTRDRFYEQYF
TRBJ2-7	-	-	TRBV9	TGTGCCAGCAGCGTAGACGGGCGGTCCTACGAGCAGTACTTC	CASSVDGRSYEQYF
TRBJ2-7	-	TRBD2	TRBV20-1	TGCAGTGCTAGAGATTTCAAACTAGCGGGAATAGGCGAGCAGTACTTC	CSARDFKLAGIGEQYF
TRBJ2-5	many	TRBD2	TRBV5-1	TGCGCCAGCAGCCCATCACGACTAGCGGGGCAAGAGACCCAGTACTTC	CASSPSRLAGQETQYF
TRBJ1-6	-	TRBD1	TRBV9	TGTGCCAGCAGCGGAGGACAGGGGAACTCACCCCTCCACTTT	CASSGGQGNSPLHF
TRBJ2-7	-	TRBD2	TRBV29-1	TGCAGCGTGCCGAAGGGCGGGAGCCTTAACGAGCAGTACTTC	CSVPKGGSLNEQYF
TRBJ2-2	-	TRBD1	TRBV9	TGTGCCAGCAGCGCGTCGGGACAGGGCCTTACCGGGGAGCTGTTTTTT	CASSASGQGLTGELFF
TRBJ2-3	many	-	TRBV9	TGTGCCAGCAGTGTTGAGGGCACAGATACGCAGTATTTT	CASSVEGTDTQYF
TRBJ1-3	-	TRBD1	TRBV6-5	TGTGCCAGCAGCGGGACAGGGTACTCTGGAAACACCATATATTTT	CASSGTGYSGNTIYF
TRBJ1-6	-	TRBD1	TRBV5-1	TGCGCCAGCAGCGGCGAGGACAGGGCTTCACCCCTCCACTTT	CASSGEDRASPLHF
TRBJ2-2	-	-	TRBV29-1	TGCAGCGTCGGGGTGGACCCGAAGGCCGGGGAGCTGTTTTTT	CSVGVDPKAGELFF
TRBJ2-5	-	TRBD1	TRBV5-5	TGTGCCAGCAGCAAGTCGACAGGGCTGGGGGAGACCCAGTACTTC	CASSKSTGLGETQYF
TRBJ1-4	-	-	TRBV4-3	TGCGCCAGCAGCGCGTACAGAGCAACTAATGAAAAACTGTTTTTT	CASSAYRATNEKLFF
TRBJ2-1	-	TRBD2	TRBV20-1	TGCAGTGCTAGACCCCCTCTAGCGGGGGAATCCTACAATGAGCAGTTCTTC	CSARPPLAGESYNEQFF
TRBJ2-3	many	-	TRBV11-1	TGTGCCAGCAGCATCCTCGATACGCAGTATTTT	CASSILDTQYF